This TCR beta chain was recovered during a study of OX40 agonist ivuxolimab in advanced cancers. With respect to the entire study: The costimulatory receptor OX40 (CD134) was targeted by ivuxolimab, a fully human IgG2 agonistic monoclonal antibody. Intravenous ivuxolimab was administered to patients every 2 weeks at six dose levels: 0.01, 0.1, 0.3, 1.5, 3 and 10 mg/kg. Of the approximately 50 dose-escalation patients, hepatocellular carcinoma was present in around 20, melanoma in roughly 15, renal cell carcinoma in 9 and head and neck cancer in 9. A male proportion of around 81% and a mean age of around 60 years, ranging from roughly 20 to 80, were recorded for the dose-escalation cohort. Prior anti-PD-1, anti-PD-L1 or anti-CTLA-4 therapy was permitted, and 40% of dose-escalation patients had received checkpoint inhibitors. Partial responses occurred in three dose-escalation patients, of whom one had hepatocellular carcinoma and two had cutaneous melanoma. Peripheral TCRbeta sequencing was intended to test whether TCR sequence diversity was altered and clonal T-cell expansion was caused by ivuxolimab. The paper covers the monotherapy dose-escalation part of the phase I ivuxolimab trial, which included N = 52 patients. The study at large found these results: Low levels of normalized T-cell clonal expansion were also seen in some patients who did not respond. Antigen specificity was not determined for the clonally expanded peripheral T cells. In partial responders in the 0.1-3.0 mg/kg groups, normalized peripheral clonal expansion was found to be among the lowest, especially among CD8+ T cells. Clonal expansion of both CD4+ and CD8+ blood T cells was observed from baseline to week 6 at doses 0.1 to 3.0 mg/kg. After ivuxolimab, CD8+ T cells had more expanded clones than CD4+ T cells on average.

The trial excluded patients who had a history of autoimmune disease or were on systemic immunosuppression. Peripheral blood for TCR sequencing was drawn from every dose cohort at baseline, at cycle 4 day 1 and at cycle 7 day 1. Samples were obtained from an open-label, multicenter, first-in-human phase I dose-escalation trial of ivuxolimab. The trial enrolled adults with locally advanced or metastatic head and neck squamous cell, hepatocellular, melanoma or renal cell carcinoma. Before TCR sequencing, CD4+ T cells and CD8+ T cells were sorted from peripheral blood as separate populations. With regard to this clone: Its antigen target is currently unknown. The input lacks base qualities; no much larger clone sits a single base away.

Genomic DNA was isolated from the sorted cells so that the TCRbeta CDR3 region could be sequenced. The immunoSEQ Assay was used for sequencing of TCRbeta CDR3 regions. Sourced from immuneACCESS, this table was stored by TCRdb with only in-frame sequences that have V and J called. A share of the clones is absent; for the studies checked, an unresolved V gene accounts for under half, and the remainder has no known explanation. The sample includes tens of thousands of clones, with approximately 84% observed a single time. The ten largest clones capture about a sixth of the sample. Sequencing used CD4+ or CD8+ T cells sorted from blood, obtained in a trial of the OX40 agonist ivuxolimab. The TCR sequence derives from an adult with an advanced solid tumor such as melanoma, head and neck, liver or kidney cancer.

The CDR3 region: CASSEVWDTEAFF. The DNA sequence is TGTGCCAGCAGTGAGGTATGGGACACTGAAGCTTTCTTT. The chain was built from TRBV6-1 and TRBJ1-1, with no confidently assigned D gene. Cut back by 3 bases and 3 bases, the V and J ends lie 8 bases apart. Taken from cysteine to phenylalanine, the CDR3 has 13 residues. CDR3 DNA is the only sequence kept; it has 39 bases, read in frame from the first base. Per the germline V gene, MNHNS is the CDR1 and SASEGT is the CDR2.